Listed below are T cell receptor beta chains from one sample, sequenced in a study of blood T cell repertoires in COVID-19. Produced via immunoSEQ multiplex PCR; TCRdb's table is partial and in-frame only. Of about 260,000 clones in the sample, approximately 86% are singletons; the top ten hold about 8.8%. The sequenced sample was peripheral blood. The origin of the receptors is a middle-aged man with active or convalescent COVID-19. Both conserved end residues are part of each CDR3. A D gene is named only where the DNA matches it firmly. Clone size appears in some rows only: once, few, many, or a class for an expanded clone.

TRBJ2-5 | - | TRBV27 | 13 | - | CASSLSAVETQYF | TGTGCCAGCAGTTTAAGTGCGGTAGAGACCCAGTACTTC
TRBJ2-7 | - | TRBV5-1 | 14 | - | CASVLGGRTQEQYF | TGCGCCAGCGTCCTAGGGGGTAGAACTCAGGAGCAGTACTTC
TRBJ2-7 | - | TRBV15 | 15 | - | CATSRYIIGEYEQYF | TGTGCCACCAGCAGATATATCATCGGGGAGTACGAGCAGTACTTC
TRBJ1-2 | once | TRBV11-3 | 12 | - | CASSLQGYGYTF | TGTGCCAGCAGCCTCCAGGGGTATGGCTACACCTTC
TRBJ2-5 | - | TRBV5-4 | 14 | TRBD1 | CASSSGQGQETQYF | TGTGCCAGCAGCTCCGGACAGGGCCAAGAGACCCAGTACTTC
TRBJ2-2 | - | TRBV29-1 | 15 | TRBD2 | CSVPDRGGDTGELFF | TGCAGCGTTCCCGACCGCGGGGGGGACACCGGGGAGCTGTTTTTT
TRBJ1-1 | - | TRBV7-6 | 16 | TRBD1 | CASSPDRQNMNTEAFF | TGTGCCAGCAGCCCGGACAGGCAAAACATGAACACTGAAGCTTTCTTT
TRBJ2-7 | - | TRBV7-9 | 15 | TRBD1 | CASSLIGQGGYEQYF | TGTGCCAGCAGCCTTATAGGACAGGGAGGCTACGAGCAGTACTTC
TRBJ1-5 | - | TRBV11-2 | 15 | - | CASSLTGNSNQPQHF | TGTGCCAGCAGCTTGACAGGTAACTCAAATCAGCCCCAGCATTTT
TRBJ2-1 | - | TRBV9 | 17 | TRBD2 | CASSAREARQGRNEQFF | TGTGCCAGCAGCGCCCGGGAGGCCAGGCAAGGGAGGAATGAGCAGTTCTTC
TRBJ2-1 | - | TRBV30 | 15 | TRBD2 | CAWSPQAGGYNEQFF | TGTGCCTGGAGTCCCCAAGCGGGGGGTTACAATGAGCAGTTCTTC
TRBJ2-2 | - | TRBV24-1 | 14 | - | CATSEEGFTGELFF | TGTGCCACCAGTGAGGAGGGTTTCACCGGGGAGCTGTTTTTT
TRBJ1-1 | - | TRBV2 | 14 | - | CASSATGKPTEAFF | TGTGCCAGCAGCGCTACAGGGAAGCCCACTGAAGCTTTCTTT